This T cell receptor beta chain was retrieved from a study of T cell responses to AZD1222 COVID-19 vaccine. The CDR3 sequence is 16 residues long. The V gene end was trimmed by 4 bases and the J gene end by 7 bases; junction bases not matched to a gene: 6. CDR1 LNHDA and CDR2 SQIVND come from the germline V gene (reference sequence). This clone has only a few counts. Assay used: immunoSEQ multiplex PCR; TCRdb lists only in-frame clones, some missing. The repertoire holds just under 85,000 clones, with about 82% as singletons. The rearrangement links TRBV19 to TRBJ1-6; 11 bases align to TRBD1. This specimen consisted of peripheral blood, obtained on day 0 of AZD1222 vaccination. This TCR came from an adult in good health. The CDR3 loop is CASSRLGQGANSPLHF. The CDR3 bases are TGTGCCAGTAGTAGACTCGGACAGGGGGCGAATTCACCCCTCCACTTT.